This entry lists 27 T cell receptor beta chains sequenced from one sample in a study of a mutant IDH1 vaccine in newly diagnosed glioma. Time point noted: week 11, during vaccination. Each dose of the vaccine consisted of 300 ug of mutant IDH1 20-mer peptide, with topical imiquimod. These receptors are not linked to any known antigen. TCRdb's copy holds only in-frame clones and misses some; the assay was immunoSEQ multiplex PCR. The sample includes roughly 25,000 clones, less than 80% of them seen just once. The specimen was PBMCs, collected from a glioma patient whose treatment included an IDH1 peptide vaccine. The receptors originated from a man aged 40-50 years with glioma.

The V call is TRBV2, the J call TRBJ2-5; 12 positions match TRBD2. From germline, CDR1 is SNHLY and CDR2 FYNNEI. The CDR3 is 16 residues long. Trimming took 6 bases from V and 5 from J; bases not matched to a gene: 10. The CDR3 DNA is TGTGCCAGCAGGCGTCAGACTAGCGGGAGCCGGGAGACCCAGTACTTC. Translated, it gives CASRRQTSGSRETQYF.

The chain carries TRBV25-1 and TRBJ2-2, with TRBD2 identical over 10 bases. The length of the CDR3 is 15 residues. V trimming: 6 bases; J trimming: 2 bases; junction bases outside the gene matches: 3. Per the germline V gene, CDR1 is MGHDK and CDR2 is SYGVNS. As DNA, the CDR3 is TGTGCCAGCAGCTGGACTAGCGGAAACACCGGGGAGCTGTTTTTT. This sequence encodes CASSWTSGNTGELFF.

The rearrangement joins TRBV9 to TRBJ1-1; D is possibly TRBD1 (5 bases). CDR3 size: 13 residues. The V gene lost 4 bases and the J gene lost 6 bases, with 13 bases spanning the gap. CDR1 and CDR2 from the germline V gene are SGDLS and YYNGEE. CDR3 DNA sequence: TGTGCCAGCAGCCCCGTGGGGGGTCCTGAAGCTTTCTTT. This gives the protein CASSPVGGPEAFF.

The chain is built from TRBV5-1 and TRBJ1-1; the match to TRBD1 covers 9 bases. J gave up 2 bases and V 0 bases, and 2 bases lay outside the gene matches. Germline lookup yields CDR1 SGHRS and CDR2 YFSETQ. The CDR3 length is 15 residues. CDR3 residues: CASSLGGQGNTEAFF. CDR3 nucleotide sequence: TGCGCCAGCAGCTTGGGGGGACAGGGCAACACTGAAGCTTTCTTT. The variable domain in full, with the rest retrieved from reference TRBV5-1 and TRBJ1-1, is KAGVTQTPRYLIKTRGQQVTLSCSPISGHRSVSWYQQTPGQGLQFLFEYFSETQRNKGNFPGRFSGRQFSNSRSEMNVSTLELGDSALYLCASSLGGQGNTEAFFGQGTRLTVV.

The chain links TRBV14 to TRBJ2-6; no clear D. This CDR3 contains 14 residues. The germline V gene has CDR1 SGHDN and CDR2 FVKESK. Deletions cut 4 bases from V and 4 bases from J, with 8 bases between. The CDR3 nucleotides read TGTGCCAGCAGCCTCCAATGGGGGGCCAACGTCCTGACTTTC. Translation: CASSLQWGANVLTF.

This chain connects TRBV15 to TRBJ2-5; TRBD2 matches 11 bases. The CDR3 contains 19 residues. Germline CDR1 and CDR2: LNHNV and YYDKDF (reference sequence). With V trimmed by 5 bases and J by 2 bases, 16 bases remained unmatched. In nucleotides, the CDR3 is TGTGCCACCAGCCCGCGACCGACTAGCGGGGCAACACCGCAAGAGACCCAGTACTTC. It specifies CATSPRPTSGATPQETQYF.

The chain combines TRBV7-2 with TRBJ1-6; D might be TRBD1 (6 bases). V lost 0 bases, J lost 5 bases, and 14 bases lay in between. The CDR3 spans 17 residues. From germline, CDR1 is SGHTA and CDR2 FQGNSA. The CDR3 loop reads CASSLAGSGANNSPLHF. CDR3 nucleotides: TGTGCCAGCAGCTTAGCGGGGTCAGGGGCGAATAATTCACCCCTCCACTTT. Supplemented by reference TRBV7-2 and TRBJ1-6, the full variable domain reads GAGVSQSPSNKVTEKGKDVELRCDPISGHTALYWYRQSLGQGLEFLIYFQGNSAPDKSGLPSDRFSAERTGGSVSTLTIQRTQQEDSAVYLCASSLAGSGANNSPLHFGNGTRLTVT.

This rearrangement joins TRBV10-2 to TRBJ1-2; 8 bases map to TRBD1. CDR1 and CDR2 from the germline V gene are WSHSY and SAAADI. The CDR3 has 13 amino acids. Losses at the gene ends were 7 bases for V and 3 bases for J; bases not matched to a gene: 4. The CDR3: CASMQGADYGYTF. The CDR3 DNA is TGCGCCAGCATGCAGGGGGCGGACTATGGCTACACCTTC.

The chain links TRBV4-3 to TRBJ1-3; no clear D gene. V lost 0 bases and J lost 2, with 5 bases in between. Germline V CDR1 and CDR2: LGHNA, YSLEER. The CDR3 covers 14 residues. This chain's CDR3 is CASSQDTTGNTIYF. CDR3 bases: TGCGCCAGCAGCCAAGATACTACTGGAAACACCATATATTTT.

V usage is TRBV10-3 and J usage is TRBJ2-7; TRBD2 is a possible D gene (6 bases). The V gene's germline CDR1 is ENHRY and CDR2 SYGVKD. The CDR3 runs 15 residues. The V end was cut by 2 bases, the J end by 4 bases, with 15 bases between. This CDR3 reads CAISEREQGGYEQYF. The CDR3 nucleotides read TGTGCCATCAGTGAGCGGGAGCAGGGTGGATACGAGCAGTACTTC.

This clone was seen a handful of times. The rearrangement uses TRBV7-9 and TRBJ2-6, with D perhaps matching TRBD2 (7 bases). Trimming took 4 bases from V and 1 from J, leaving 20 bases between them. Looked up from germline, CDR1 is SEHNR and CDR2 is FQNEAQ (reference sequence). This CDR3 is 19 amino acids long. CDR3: CASSSPTGGLQSGANVLTF. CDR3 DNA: TGTGCCAGCAGCTCCCCGACCGGGGGGCTCCAGTCTGGGGCCAACGTCCTGACTTTC.

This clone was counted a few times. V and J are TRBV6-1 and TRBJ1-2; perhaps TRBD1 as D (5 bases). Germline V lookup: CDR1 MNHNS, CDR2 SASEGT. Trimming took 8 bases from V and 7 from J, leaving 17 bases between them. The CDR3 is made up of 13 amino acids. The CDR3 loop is CASLLRRDSGYTF. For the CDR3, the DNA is TGTGCCAGCCTCTTACGCCGGGACTCTGGCTACACCTTC.

The CDR3 DNA follows: TGTGCCAGCTCACCACTGACTACCACGCAGTATTTT. Translated, it gives CASSPLTTTQYF. V and J are TRBV18 and TRBJ2-3; possible D gene TRBD2, 5 bases. CDR1 is KGHSH, CDR2 LQKENI, per germline. This CDR3 is 12 amino acids long. Trimming cost V 1 base and J 9 bases, with 8 bases left between them.

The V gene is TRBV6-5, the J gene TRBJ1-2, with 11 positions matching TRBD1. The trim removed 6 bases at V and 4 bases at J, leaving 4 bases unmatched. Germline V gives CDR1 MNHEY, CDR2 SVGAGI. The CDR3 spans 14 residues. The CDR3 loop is CASRSGTGGYGYTF. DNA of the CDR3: TGTGCCAGCAGATCCGGGACAGGGGGCTATGGCTACACCTTC.

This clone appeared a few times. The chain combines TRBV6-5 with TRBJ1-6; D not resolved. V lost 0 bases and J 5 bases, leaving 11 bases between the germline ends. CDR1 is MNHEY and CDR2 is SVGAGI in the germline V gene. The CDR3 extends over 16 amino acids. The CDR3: CASSYSRRINNSPLHF. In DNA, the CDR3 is TGTGCCAGCAGTTACTCGCGGCGGATTAATAATTCACCCCTCCACTTT.

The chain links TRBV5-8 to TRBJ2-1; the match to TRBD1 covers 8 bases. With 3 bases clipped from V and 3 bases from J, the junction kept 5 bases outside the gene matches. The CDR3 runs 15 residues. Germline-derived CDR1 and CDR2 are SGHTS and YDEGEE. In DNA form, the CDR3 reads TGTGCCAGCAGCTCAGGGGGCGCGGACTACAATGAGCAGTTCTTC. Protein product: CASSSGGADYNEQFF.

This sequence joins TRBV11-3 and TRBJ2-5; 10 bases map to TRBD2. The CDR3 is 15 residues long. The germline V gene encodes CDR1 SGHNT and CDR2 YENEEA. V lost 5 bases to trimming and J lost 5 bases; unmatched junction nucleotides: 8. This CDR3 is CASSQREGLKETQYF. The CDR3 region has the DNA TGTGCCAGCAGCCAGCGGGAGGGCCTCAAGGAGACCCAGTACTTC.

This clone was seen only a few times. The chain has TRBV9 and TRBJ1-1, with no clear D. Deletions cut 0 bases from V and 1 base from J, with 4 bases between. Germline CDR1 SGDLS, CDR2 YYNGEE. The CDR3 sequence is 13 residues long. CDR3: CASSVAGNTEAFF. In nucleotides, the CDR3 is TGTGCCAGCAGCGTAGCTGGGAACACTGAAGCTTTCTTT.

The DNA of the CDR3 is TGTGCCACCAGCAGAGGACCCCCTAGCACAGATACGCAGTATTTT. It encodes CATSRGPPSTDTQYF. The V call is TRBV15, the J call TRBJ2-3; no definite D call. The CDR3 is 15 amino acids. Per germline, CDR1 LNHNV and CDR2 YYDKDF (reference sequence). V shed 1 base and J shed 0 bases, with 8 bases lying between them.

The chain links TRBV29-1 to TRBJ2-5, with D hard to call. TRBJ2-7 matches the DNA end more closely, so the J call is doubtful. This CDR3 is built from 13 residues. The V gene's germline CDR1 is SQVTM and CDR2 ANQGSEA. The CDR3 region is CSVKTGQSYEQYF. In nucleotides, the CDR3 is TGCAGCGTCAAGACCGGCCAGTCCTACGAGCAGTACTTC.

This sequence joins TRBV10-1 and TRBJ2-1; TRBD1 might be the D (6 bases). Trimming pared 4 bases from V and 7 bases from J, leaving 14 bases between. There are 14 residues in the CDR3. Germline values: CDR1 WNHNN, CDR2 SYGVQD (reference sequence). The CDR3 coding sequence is TGCGCCAGCAGTGGATTCACGCAGGGGAATGAGCAGTTCTTC. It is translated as CASSGFTQGNEQFF.

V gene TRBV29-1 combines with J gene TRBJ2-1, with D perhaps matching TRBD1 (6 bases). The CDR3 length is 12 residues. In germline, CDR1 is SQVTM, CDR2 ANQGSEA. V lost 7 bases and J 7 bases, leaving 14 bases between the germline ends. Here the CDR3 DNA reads TGCAGCGGGCGTGGGGGCCTTAATGAGCAGTTCTTC. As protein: CSGRGGLNEQFF.

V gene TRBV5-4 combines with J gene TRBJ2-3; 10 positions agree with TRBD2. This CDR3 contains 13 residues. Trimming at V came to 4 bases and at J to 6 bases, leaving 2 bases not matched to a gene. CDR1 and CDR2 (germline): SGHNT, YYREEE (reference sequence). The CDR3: CASSLGLADTQYF. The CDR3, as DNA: TGTGCCAGCAGCCTGGGACTAGCGGATACGCAGTATTTT.

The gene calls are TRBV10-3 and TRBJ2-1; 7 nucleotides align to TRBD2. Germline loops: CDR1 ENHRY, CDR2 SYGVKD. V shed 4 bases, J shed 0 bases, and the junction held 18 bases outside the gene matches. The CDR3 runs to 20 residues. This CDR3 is CAISGYSGRGLITSYNEQFF. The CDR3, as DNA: TGTGCCATCAGTGGTTATAGCGGGCGGGGTCTAATAACCTCCTACAATGAGCAGTTCTTC.

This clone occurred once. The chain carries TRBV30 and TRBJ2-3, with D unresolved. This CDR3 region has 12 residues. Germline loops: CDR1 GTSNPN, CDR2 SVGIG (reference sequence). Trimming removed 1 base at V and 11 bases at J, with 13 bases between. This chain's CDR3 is CAWSEIVGRQYF. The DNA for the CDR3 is TGTGCCTGGAGTGAGATCGTAGGTCGGCAGTATTTT.

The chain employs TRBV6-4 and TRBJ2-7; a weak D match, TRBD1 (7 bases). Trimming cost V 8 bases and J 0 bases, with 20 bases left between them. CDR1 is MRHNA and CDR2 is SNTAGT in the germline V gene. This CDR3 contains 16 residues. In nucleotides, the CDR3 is TGTGCCAGCCGCCAGGGGGATAGCGGAGGCTCCTACGAGCAGTACTTC. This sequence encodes CASRQGDSGGSYEQYF.

CDR3 nucleotide sequence: TGCGCCAGCAGCTTGGATCTATCGGATGGCGAGCAGTACTTC. This encodes CASSLDLSDGEQYF. This chain joins TRBV5-1 and TRBJ2-7; D is uncertain. With 0 bases removed from V and 6 bases from J, the gap between germline ends came to 13 bases. This CDR3 has 14 residues. Germline CDR1 is SGHRS and CDR2 is YFSETQ.